The 29 T cell receptor beta chains presented below share a single source sample, sequenced in a study of identical twins. TCRdb processed the 5' RACE reads anew with MiXCR; each CDR3 protein has one entry. Of roughly 200,000 distinct CDR3 sequences detected, around 15% appear once; the ten largest clones hold about 38%. These data were also reused for a study on T cells expressing NK-cell markers.

Sequenced input: CD8+ T cells sorted from blood. The receptors were sampled from a woman younger than 30 in good health.

V usage is TRBV4-3 and J usage is TRBJ2-3; D might be TRBD2 (6 bases). Deletions cut 1 base from V and 6 bases from J, with 17 bases between. This CDR3 has 16 residues. Germline V gene data show CDR1 as LGHNA and CDR2 as YSLEER. The CDR3 DNA sequence: TGCGCCAGCAGCCAAGGGGGCCAGCGGGCTAAGGATACGCAGTATTTT. As protein: CASSQGGQRAKDTQYF.

The chain combines TRBV9 with TRBJ2-7; either TRBD1 or TRBD2 may fit D (5 bases each). V lost 2 bases to trimming and J lost 1 base, with 13 bases between them. Germline V gene lookup returns CDR1 SGDLS and CDR2 YYNGEE. There are 15 residues in the CDR3. The CDR3: CASSVMGTASYEQYF. For the CDR3, the DNA is TGTGCCAGCAGCGTTATGGGGACGGCTTCCTACGAGCAGTACTTC.

This chain connects TRBV6-2 or TRBV6-3 to TRBJ2-7; D might be TRBD1 or TRBD2, each matching 5 bases. The CDR3 spans 14 residues. With 0 bases removed from V and 3 bases from J, the gap between germline ends came to 9 bases. Per the germline V gene, CDR1 is MNHEY and CDR2 is SVGEGT. The chain's CDR3 is CASSYSWGNYEQYF. DNA for the CDR3: TGTGCCAGCAGTTACTCATGGGGGAACTACGAGCAGTACTTC.

The chain links TRBV9 to TRBJ2-1; 14 bases line up with TRBD2. Germline V gene lookup returns CDR1 SGDLS and CDR2 YYNGEE. This CDR3 comprises 16 residues. The junction had 6 bases not matched to a gene; V was cut back by 2 bases and J by 8 bases. In DNA, the CDR3 is TGTGCCAGCAGCGTCAGACTAGCGGGAGGGGTGGATGAGCAGTTCTTC. This sequence encodes CASSVRLAGGVDEQFF.

This clonotype was detected only a few times. The chain recombines TRBV29-1 with TRBJ2-7; 9 nucleotides match TRBD2. The ends lost 4 bases at V and 0 bases at J; junction bases unmatched: 4. This CDR3 contains 14 residues. The V gene's germline CDR1 is SQVTM and CDR2 ANQGSEA. In DNA form, the CDR3 reads TGCAGCGTTGTTTCGACTAGCGGCTCCTACGAGCAGTACTTC. Its translation: CSVVSTSGSYEQYF.

In its sample, this clonotype was seen a few times. V gene TRBV10-2 combines with J gene TRBJ1-1, with D maybe TRBD1 (5 bases). Germline CDR1 WSHSY, CDR2 SAAADI. The CDR3 is 12 amino acids. V lost 6 bases to trimming and J lost 6 bases, with 11 bases between them. In DNA form, the CDR3 reads TGCGCCAGCAGCGAGACGACAGCTGAAGCTTTCTTT. It codes for CASSETTAEAFF.

This clonotype was observed many times. This chain links TRBV29-1 with TRBJ2-7; D possibly corresponds to TRBD2 (6 bases). V was pared by 1 base and J by 2 bases, with 9 bases between. Germline V lookup: CDR1 SQVTM, CDR2 ANQGSEA. The CDR3 loop spans 13 amino acids. The CDR3, as DNA: TGCAGCGTTGAAGCCGGGGAGGCCTACGAGCAGTACTTC. As protein: CSVEAGEAYEQYF.

CDR3 sequence: CASSISEEEQYF. CDR3 nucleotide sequence: TGTGCCAGTAGTATCTCTGAGGAGGAGCAGTACTTC. The V call is TRBV19, the J call TRBJ2-7; D is unresolved. Between the trimmed V and J ends, which lost 3 bases and 7 bases, there was a span of 10 bases. The CDR3 covers 12 residues. Germline V gives CDR1 LNHDA, CDR2 SQIVND (reference sequence).

V gene TRBV12-3 or TRBV12-4 combines with J gene TRBJ2-1, with 10 bases lining up with TRBD2. The CDR3 has 14 residues. The V segment lost 6 bases and the J segment 9 bases; nucleotides outside the gene matches: 8. The CDR3 sequence is CASSYSGGIVEQFF. The CDR3 DNA follows: TGTGCCAGCAGCTATAGCGGGGGGATAGTTGAGCAGTTCTTC.

V gene TRBV15 combines with J gene TRBJ2-7; TRBD1 agrees at 7 bases. Per germline, CDR1 LNHNV and CDR2 YYDKDF (reference sequence). This CDR3 spans 16 amino acids. Trimming took 0 bases from V and 2 from J; bases not matched to a gene: 7. The CDR3 is CATSRDSRDSTYEQYF. In DNA form, the CDR3 reads TGTGCCACCAGCAGAGATTCCCGGGACAGCACCTACGAGCAGTACTTC.

This clonotype turned up a few times. This chain uses TRBV4-3 with TRBJ1-2; D unclear. Germline-derived CDR1 and CDR2 are LGHNA and YSLEER. Trimming removed 0 bases at V and 3 bases at J, with 8 bases between. The CDR3 length is 14 residues. Here the CDR3 reads CASSQDGPDYGYTF. CDR3 coding DNA: TGCGCCAGCAGCCAAGATGGTCCGGACTATGGCTACACCTTC.

The chain carries TRBV20-1 and TRBJ1-2; perhaps TRBD1 as D (6 bases). The CDR3 runs 15 residues. Looked up from germline, CDR1 is DFQATT and CDR2 is SNEGSKA (reference sequence). With 0 bases removed from V and 1 base from J, the gap between germline ends came to 12 bases. The CDR3 region is CSARDQTGVNYGYTF. In DNA, the CDR3 is TGCAGTGCTAGAGACCAGACAGGAGTTAACTATGGCTACACCTTC.

CDR3 in DNA: TGTGCCAGCAGCTTAGGGCGGGGCGGGAGAAGCACAGATACGCAGTATTTT. Protein product: CASSLGRGGRSTDTQYF. The chain couples TRBV7-2 to TRBJ2-3; 7 bases line up with TRBD2. V gave up 1 base and J gave up 0 bases; unmatched junction bases: 7. Germline-derived CDR1 and CDR2 are SGHTA and FQGNSA. The CDR3 is 17 residues long.

The CDR3 sequence: CASSARDREVNEQFF. The CDR3 DNA sequence: TGTGCCAGCAGCGCAAGGGACAGGGAGGTCAATGAGCAGTTCTTC. The genes are TRBV9 and TRBJ2-1; 9 bases match TRBD1. The CDR3 totals 15 residues. The V gene's germline CDR1 is SGDLS and CDR2 YYNGEE. V gave up 3 bases and J gave up 6 bases; unmatched junction bases: 7.

This clonotype was seen repeatedly, ten times or more. The rearrangement uses TRBV20-1 and TRBJ2-1, with unresolved D. There are 11 residues in the CDR3. Germline CDR1 DFQATT, CDR2 SNEGSKA (reference sequence). V shed 3 bases and J shed 3 bases, with 3 bases lying between them. The CDR3 loop is CSASRYNEQFF. The CDR3 DNA reads as TGCAGTGCTAGTCGCTACAATGAGCAGTTCTTC.

There are a few counts of this clonotype. In DNA form, the CDR3 reads TGTGCCAGCAGTTCTAGTCGGGGAGCTTTCTTT. Protein product: CASSSSRGAFF. This sequence joins TRBV13 and TRBJ1-1; D gene uncertain. Between the trimmed V and J ends, which lost 6 bases and 10 bases, there was a span of 12 bases. This CDR3 is built from 11 residues. Germline loops: CDR1 PRHDT, CDR2 FYEKMQ (reference sequence). Complete variable domain (other parts from reference TRBV13 and TRBJ1-1): AAGVIQSPRHLIKEKRETATLKCYPIPRHDTVYWYQQGPGQDPQFLISFYEKMQSDKGSIPDRFSAQQFSDYHSELNMSSLELGDSALYFCASSSSRGAFFGQGTRLTVV.

This clonotype appeared many times. The chain couples TRBV7-8 to TRBJ1-6, with TRBD1 identical over 7 bases. The V gene's germline CDR1 is SGHVS and CDR2 FQNEAQ. This CDR3 is 19 amino acids long. V lost 2 bases, J lost 5 bases, and 15 bases stayed unmatched. The CDR3 DNA reads as TGTGCCAGCAGCTTATACTCCCAGTTGACAGGGTGGGATAATTCACCCCTCCACTTT. Protein: CASSLYSQLTGWDNSPLHF.

This clonotype was recorded many times. V gene TRBV19 combines with J gene TRBJ2-1; D gene ambiguous. This CDR3 contains 13 residues. CDR1 is LNHDA, CDR2 SQIVND, per germline (reference sequence). The V end was cut by 4 bases, the J end by 3 bases, with 7 bases between. CDR3 nucleotide sequence: TGTGCCAGTAGTACGGGCGACTACAATGAGCAGTTCTTC. Its protein is CASSTGDYNEQFF.

This clonotype was counted only a few times. V is TRBV7-9 and J is TRBJ2-1; maybe TRBD1 (5 bases). The CDR3 extends over 15 amino acids. Germline CDR1 reads SEHNR; CDR2 reads FQNEAQ (reference sequence). Trimming left V 2 bases short and J 10 bases short, with 18 bases between. The CDR3 here is CASSLFGPASGEQFF. The CDR3 DNA follows: TGTGCCAGCAGCTTATTTGGCCCAGCCTCAGGGGAGCAGTTCTTC.

The sample holds a few counts of this clonotype. This chain links TRBV20-1 with TRBJ2-1; D gene ambiguous. The CDR3 is 9 amino acids. The germline V gene encodes CDR1 DFQATT and CDR2 SNEGSKA (reference sequence). V gave up 5 bases and J gave up 5 bases, with 1 base separating them. Here the CDR3 DNA reads TGCAGTGCTGACAATGAGCAGTTCTTC. Translation gives CSADNEQFF.

V is TRBV27 and J is TRBJ1-1; weak D call: TRBD1 (6 bases). There are 15 residues in the CDR3. Trimming removed 5 bases from V and 7 bases from J, with 20 bases in between. Germline lookup yields CDR1 MNHEY and CDR2 SMNVEV (reference sequence). CDR3 loop: CASSPPGAATVEAFF. In DNA, the CDR3 is TGTGCCAGCAGTCCCCCGGGGGCAGCAACAGTTGAAGCTTTCTTT.

This clonotype was detected a few times. The V call is TRBV7-9, the J call TRBJ2-6; D call uncertain. CDR1 is SEHNR and CDR2 is FQNEAQ in the germline V gene (reference sequence). There are 14 residues in the CDR3. The V and J ends lost 6 bases and 3 bases respectively, with 9 bases between them. CDR3 DNA sequence: TGTGCCAGCAGGGGTACTCTTGGGGCCAACGTCCTGACTTTC. It codes for CASRGTLGANVLTF.

The chain recombines TRBV27 with TRBJ2-3; D is possibly TRBD2 (6 bases). Trimming shortened V by 3 bases and J by 3 bases, and 10 bases separated the two germline ends. Germline V lookup: CDR1 MNHEY, CDR2 SMNVEV (reference sequence). The CDR3 is 14 residues long. In DNA form, the CDR3 reads TGTGCCAGCAGTTTGGGGACTGCAACAGATACGCAGTATTTT. Encoded protein: CASSLGTATDTQYF.

CDR3 sequence: CASSRRTSGGTDTQYF. CDR3 DNA sequence: TGTGCCAGCAGCAGAAGGACTAGCGGGGGGACAGATACGCAGTATTTT. This sequence joins TRBV11-3 and TRBJ2-3; 14 bases align to TRBD2. The J segment lost 3 bases and the V segment lost 5 bases, leaving 4 bases of the junction unmatched. The germline gives CDR1 SGHNT, CDR2 YENEEA. This CDR3 contains 16 residues.

This chain connects TRBV24-1 to TRBJ1-6, with a possible D match to TRBD1 (5 bases). In germline, CDR1 is KGHDR, CDR2 SFDVKD. V lost 2 bases, J lost 8 bases, and 9 bases lay in between. The CDR3 totals 14 residues. CDR3 amino acids: CATSDSLRDSPLHF. Written as DNA, the CDR3 is TGTGCCACCAGTGATTCGCTCAGGGATTCACCCCTCCACTTT.

Only a few counts were recorded for this clonotype. V and J are TRBV12-3 or TRBV12-4 and TRBJ2-1; D gene ambiguous. This CDR3 region has 10 residues. V lost 5 bases and J 11 bases, leaving 7 bases between the germline ends. The CDR3: CASSRHKQFF. Here the CDR3 DNA reads TGTGCCAGCAGTCGCCATAAGCAGTTCTTC.

This clonotype showed up just a few times. The gene calls are TRBV12-3 or TRBV12-4 and TRBJ2-7; TRBD1 aligns across 9 bases. Trimming removed 5 bases from V and 3 bases from J; junction bases left unmatched: 8. CDR3 size: 15 residues. The CDR3 region is CASSLTGGLGYEQYF. The CDR3 nucleotides read TGTGCCAGCAGTCTCACAGGGGGCCTAGGCTACGAGCAGTACTTC.

This clonotype showed up just a few times. The V gene is TRBV28, the J gene TRBJ2-1, with 8 bases that match TRBD1. The V gene's germline CDR1 is MDHEN and CDR2 SYDVKM. The CDR3 length is 13 residues. Trimming cost V 2 bases and J 9 bases; bases outside gene matches: 3. The CDR3 sequence: CASSLGTGGEQFF. Here the CDR3 DNA reads TGTGCCAGCAGTTTAGGGACAGGTGGTGAGCAGTTCTTC.

There are a few counts of this clonotype. CDR3 nucleotide sequence: TGCGCCAGCAGCTTGGTGGGAGGGAACAATCAGCCCCAGCATTTT. This translates into CASSLVGGNNQPQHF. The rearrangement uses TRBV5-1 and TRBJ1-5; D gene ambiguous. The germline gives CDR1 SGHRS, CDR2 YFSETQ. The CDR3 loop spans 15 amino acids. The V end lost 0 bases, the J end lost 3 bases, and 10 bases lay between the germline ends.